This T cell receptor (beta chain) was sequenced in a study of blood T cell repertoires in COVID-19. Across the whole study: The analysed material was cDNA or gDNA that came from T cells, B-cell-depleted T cells, or PBMCs.

Produced via immunoSEQ multiplex PCR; TCRdb's table is partial and in-frame only. The sample consists of about 300,000 clones, 65% to 85% of them appearing once. Germline CDR1 SGHRS, CDR2 YFSETQ. CDR3 length: 15 amino acids. Between the trimmed V and J ends, which lost 3 bases and 0 bases, there was a span of 9 bases. V gene TRBV5-1 combines with J gene TRBJ1-4, with D hard to call. This sequence was found in a woman aged 50 to 60 with acute or convalescent COVID-19. The sequenced sample was peripheral blood. CDR3 nucleotide sequence: TGCGCCAGCAGCTCTGGCAGTGCAACTAATGAAAAACTGTTTTTT. Translated: CASSSGSATNEKLFF.